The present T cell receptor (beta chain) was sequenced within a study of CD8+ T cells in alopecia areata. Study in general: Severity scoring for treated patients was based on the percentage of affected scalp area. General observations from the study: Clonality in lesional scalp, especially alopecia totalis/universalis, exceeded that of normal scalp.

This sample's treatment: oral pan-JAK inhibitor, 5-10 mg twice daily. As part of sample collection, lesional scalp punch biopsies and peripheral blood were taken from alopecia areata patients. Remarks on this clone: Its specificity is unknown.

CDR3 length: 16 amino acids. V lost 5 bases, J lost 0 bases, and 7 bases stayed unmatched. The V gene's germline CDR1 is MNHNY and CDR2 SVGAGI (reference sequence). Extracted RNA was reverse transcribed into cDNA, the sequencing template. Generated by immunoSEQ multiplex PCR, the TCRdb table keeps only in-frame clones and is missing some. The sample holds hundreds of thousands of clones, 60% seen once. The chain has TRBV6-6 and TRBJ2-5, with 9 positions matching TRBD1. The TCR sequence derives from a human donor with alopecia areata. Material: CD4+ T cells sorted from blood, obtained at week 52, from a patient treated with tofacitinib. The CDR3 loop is CASSHGTGKYQETQYF. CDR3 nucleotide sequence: TGTGCCAGCAGTCACGGGACAGGGAAGTACCAAGAGACCCAGTACTTC.